This T cell receptor beta chain comes out of a study of T cells in Graves' hyperthyroidism and ophthalmopathy. Study-wide points: Stable hyperthyroidism was told apart from ophthalmopathy by a model built on 13 V-J features.

Germline CDR1 KGHSH, CDR2 LQKENI. CDR3 size: 14 residues. With 6 bases clipped from V and 5 bases from J, the junction kept 6 bases outside the gene matches. Uncontrolled infection, other autoimmune disease, pregnancy or lactation disqualified patients from enrolment. The PBMCs studied were ones that came from roughly 11 ml fresh peripheral blood. This clonotype was observed at least ten times. Its antigen is still unknown. The CDR3 regions of TCR beta were amplified from RNA transcripts. The HTBI set primed first-round TCR CDR3 RT-PCR. TCRdb redid the calling of the multiplex PCR reads with MiXCR, one entry per CDR3 protein. The profile covers hundreds of thousands of distinct CDR3 sequences, with about 25% appearing a single time and 30% to 40% taken by the ten largest.

The V gene is TRBV18, the J gene TRBJ1-5, with TRBD1 identical over 8 bases. This receptor was identified in a woman aged 40 to 49 with Graves' ophthalmopathy. Sequenced: blood. The CDR3 protein is CASSPKQGDQPQHF. In DNA, the CDR3 is TGTGCCAGCTCGCCAAAACAGGGGGATCAGCCCCAGCATTTT.